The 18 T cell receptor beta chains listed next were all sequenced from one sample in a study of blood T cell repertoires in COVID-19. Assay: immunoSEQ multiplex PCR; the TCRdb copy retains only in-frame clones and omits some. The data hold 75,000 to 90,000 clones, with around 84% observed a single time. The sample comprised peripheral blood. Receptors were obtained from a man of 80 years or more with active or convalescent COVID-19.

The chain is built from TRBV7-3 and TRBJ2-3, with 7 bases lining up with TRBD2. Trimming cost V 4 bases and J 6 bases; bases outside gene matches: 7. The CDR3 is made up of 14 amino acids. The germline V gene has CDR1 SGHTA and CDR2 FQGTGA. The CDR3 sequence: CASSSTGGRDTQYF. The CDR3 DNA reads TGTGCCAGCAGCTCCACGGGGGGACGGGATACGCAGTATTTT.

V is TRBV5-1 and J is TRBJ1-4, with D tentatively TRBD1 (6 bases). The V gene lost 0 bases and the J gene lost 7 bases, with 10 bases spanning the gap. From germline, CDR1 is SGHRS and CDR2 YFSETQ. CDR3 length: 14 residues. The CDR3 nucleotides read TGCGCCAGCAGCTTGGAAGGGGGTTCTGAAAAACTGTTTTTT. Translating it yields CASSLEGGSEKLFF.

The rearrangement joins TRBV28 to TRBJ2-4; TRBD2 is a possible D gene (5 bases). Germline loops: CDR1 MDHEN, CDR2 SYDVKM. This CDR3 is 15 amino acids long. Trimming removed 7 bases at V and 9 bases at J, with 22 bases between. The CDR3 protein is CASNLRVSRSGIQYF. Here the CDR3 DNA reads TGTGCCAGCAACCTACGCGTATCCAGGAGCGGCATTCAGTACTTC.

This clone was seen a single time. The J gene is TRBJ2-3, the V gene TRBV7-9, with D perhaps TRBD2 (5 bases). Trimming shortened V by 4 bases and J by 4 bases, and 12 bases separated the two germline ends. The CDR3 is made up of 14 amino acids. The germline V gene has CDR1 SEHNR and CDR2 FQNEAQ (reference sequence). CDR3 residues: CASSSSLSADTQYF. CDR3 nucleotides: TGTGCCAGCAGCTCTAGCTTATCCGCAGATACGCAGTATTTT.

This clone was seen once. As DNA, the CDR3 is TGTGCCAGCAGCTTAGATCAGGGAAACACCATATATTTT. Translation: CASSLDQGNTIYF. J is TRBJ1-3 and V is TRBV7-8; D not resolved. The CDR3 runs 13 residues. The germline CDR1 and CDR2 sequences are SGHVS and FQNEAQ. Deletions cut 1 base from V and 4 bases from J, with 5 bases between.

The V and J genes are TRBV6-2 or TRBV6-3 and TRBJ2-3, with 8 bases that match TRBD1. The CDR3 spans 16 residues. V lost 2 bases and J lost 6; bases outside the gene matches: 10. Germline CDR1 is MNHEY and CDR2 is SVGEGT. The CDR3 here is CASSYPGTGLGDTQYF. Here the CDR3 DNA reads TGTGCCAGCAGTTACCCAGGGACAGGCCTAGGGGATACGCAGTATTTT.

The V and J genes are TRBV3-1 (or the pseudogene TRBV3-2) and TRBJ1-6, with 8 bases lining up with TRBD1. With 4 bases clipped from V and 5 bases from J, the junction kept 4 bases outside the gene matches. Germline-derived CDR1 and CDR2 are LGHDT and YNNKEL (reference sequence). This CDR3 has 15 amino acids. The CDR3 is CASSPPGQDNSPLHF. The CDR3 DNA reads TGTGCCAGCAGCCCGCCGGGACAGGATAATTCACCCCTCCACTTT.

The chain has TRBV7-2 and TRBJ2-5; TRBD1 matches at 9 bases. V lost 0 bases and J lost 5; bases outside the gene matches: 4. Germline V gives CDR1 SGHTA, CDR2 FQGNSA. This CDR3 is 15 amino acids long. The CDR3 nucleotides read TGTGCCAGCAGCTTAGCGGTGACAGGGGGGGAGACCCAGTACTTC. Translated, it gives CASSLAVTGGETQYF.

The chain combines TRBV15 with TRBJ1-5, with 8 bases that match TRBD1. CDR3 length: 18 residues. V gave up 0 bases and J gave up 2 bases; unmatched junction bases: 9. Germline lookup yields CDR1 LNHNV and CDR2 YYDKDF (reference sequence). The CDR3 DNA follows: TGTGCCACCAGCAGAGACTCCGGGACAGGTGTCGGCAATCAGCCCCAGCATTTT. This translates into CATSRDSGTGVGNQPQHF. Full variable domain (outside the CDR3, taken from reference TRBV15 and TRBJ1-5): DAMVIQNPRYQVTQFGKPVTLSCSQTLNHNVMYWYQQKSSQAPKLLFHYYDKDFNNEADTPDNFQSRRPNTSFCFLDIRSPGLGDTAMYLCATSRDSGTGVGNQPQHFGDGTRLSIL.

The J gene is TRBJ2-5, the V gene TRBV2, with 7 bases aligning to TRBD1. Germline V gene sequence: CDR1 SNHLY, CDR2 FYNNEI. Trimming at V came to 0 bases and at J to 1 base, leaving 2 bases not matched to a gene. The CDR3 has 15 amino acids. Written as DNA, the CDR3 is TGTGCCAGCAGTGAAGCGGCAGGGGGCCAAGAGACCCAGTACTTC. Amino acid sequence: CASSEAAGGQETQYF. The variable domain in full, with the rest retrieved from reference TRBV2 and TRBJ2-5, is EPEVTQTPSHQVTQMGQEVILRCVPISNHLYFYWYRQILGQKVEFLVSFYNNEISEKSEIFDDQFSVERPDGSNFTLKIRSTKLEDSAMYFCASSEAAGGQETQYFGPGTRLLVL.

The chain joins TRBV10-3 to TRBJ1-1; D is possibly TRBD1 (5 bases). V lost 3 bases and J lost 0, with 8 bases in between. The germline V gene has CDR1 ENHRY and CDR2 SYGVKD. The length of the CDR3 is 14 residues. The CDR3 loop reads CAISDKGMNTEAFF. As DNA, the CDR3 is TGTGCCATCAGTGATAAGGGGATGAACACTGAAGCTTTCTTT.

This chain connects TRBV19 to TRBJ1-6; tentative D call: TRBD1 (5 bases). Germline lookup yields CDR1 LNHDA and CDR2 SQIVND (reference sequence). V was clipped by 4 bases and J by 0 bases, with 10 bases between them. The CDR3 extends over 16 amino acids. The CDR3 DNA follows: TGTGCCAGTAGTACGACAGCCAGCTCCTATAATTCACCCCTCCACTTT. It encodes CASSTTASSYNSPLHF.

The CDR3 region is CASSQTTTRVLGRGAGYTF. The DNA for the CDR3 is TGTGCCAGCAGCCAAACAACGACCCGGGTCCTTGGGAGAGGTGCTGGCTACACCTTC. The rearrangement links TRBV4-2 to TRBJ1-2; no reliable D call. V was pared by 2 bases and J by 7 bases, with 29 bases between. The CDR3 spans 19 residues. The germline CDR1 and CDR2 sequences are LGHNA and YNFKEQ.

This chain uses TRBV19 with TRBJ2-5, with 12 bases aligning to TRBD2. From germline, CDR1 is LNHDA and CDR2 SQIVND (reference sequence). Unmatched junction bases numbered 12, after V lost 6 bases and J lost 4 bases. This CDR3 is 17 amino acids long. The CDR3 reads CASSARTSGNLGETQYF. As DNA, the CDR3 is TGTGCCAGTAGCGCCAGGACTAGCGGGAATTTGGGAGAGACCCAGTACTTC.

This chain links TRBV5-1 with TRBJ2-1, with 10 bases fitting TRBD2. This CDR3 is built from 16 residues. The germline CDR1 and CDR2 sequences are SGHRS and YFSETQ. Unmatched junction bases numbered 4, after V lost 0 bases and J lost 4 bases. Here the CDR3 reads CASSLVSGGAYNEQFF. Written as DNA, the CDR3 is TGCGCCAGCAGCTTGGTCAGCGGGGGGGCTTACAATGAGCAGTTCTTC.

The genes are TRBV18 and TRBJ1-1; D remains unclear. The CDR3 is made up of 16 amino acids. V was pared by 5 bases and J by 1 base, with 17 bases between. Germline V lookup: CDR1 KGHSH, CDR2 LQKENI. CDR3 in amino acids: CASSALTTKGNTEAFF. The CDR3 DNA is TGTGCCAGCTCAGCCCTAACGACTAAAGGGAACACTGAAGCTTTCTTT.

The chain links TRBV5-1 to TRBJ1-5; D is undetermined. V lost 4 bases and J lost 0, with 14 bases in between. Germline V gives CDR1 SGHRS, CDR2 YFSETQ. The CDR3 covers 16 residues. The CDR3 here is CASSPFGEGSNQPQHF. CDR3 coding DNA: TGCGCCAGCAGCCCTTTCGGGGAAGGTAGCAATCAGCCCCAGCATTTT.

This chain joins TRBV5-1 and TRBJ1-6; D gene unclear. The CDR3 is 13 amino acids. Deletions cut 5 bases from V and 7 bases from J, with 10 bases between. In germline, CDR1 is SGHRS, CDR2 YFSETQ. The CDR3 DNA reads TGCGCCAGCAGGTTGACGGGGAATTCACCCCTCCACTTT. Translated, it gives CASRLTGNSPLHF.